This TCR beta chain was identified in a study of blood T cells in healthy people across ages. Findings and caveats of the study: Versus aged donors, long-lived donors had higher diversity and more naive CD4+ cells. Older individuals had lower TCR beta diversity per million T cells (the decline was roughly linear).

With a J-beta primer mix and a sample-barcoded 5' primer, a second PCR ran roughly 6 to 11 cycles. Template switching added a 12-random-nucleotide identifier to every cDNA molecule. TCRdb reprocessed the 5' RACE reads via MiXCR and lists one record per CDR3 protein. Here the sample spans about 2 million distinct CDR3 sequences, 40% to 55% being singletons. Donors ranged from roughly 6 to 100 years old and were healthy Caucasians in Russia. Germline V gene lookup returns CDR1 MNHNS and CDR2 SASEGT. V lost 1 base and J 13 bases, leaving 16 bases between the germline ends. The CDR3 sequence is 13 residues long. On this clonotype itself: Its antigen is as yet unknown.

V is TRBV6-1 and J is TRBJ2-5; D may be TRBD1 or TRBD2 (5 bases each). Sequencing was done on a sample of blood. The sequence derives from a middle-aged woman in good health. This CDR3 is CASSEVRGDERYF. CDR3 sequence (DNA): TGTGCCAGCAGTGAAGTAAGGGGAGATGAGCGGTACTTC.